Described below is a single TCR beta chain sequence and its context. Its target is not known. Germline and genes here are mouse. Read coverage stops 4 residues before the CDR3 terminus; the germline J gene supplies the remainder. The CDR3 is made up of 15 amino acids. The ends lost 2 bases at V and 2 bases at J; junction bases unmatched: 1. CDR1 and CDR2 (germline): SGHSN, HYEKVE. These data come from a study of CD8+ T cells in alopecia areata. About the research overall: Grafts of skin from C3H/HeJ donors aged roughly 6-13 months with spontaneous alopecia went to female C3H/HeJ mice aged roughly 7-10 weeks.

Scientists pooled cutaneous lymph node cells and sorted them on CD4, CD8alpha, NKG2D, NKG2ACE and other markers. Extracted RNA was reverse transcribed, and the resulting cDNA served as sequencing template. The table came from immunoSEQ multiplex PCR; TCRdb's copy has only in-frame clones and leaves some out. This repertoire holds about 270,000 clones, and none appear only once. Findings and limits, study-wide: Scalp samples also yield sequences from resident alphabeta T cells of normal skin. Clonality in lesional scalp, especially alopecia totalis/universalis, exceeded that of normal scalp. Patients shared TCRs less clearly than mice did, possibly owing to HLA.

The clonotype originates from a C3H/HeJ mouse with alopecia areata. For this strain, the MHC haplotype corresponds to H2-k. The chain couples TRBV12-1 to TRBJ2-1; 11 positions agree with TRBD2. The sequencing sample was made of CD4+ T cells sorted from a lymph node. This CDR3 is CASSPTGGDYAEQFF. Partial CDR3 DNA: TGTGCCAGCTCTCCGACTGGGGGGGACTATGCT.